The rows below give T cell receptor beta chains drawn from one sample of a study of T cell clonotyping in hematopoietic cell transplantation. Assay used: immunoSEQ multiplex PCR; TCRdb lists only in-frame clones, some missing. The data show over a thousand clones, with around four fifths seen just once and around 28% held by the top ten. Material: PBMCs, obtained 30 days after allogeneic stem cell transplant. The receptor source for this set is a male patient aged 55 to 69 who had an allogeneic stem cell transplant, so the T cells may come from the graft donor. Some clones in this sample may be carry-over from other donors' samples. Each CDR3 is given with its conserved first and last residue. Fields, in order: D gene, V gene, J gene, clone size, CDR3 DNA, CDR3 protein. D genes are given only for firm matches. Expanded clones get a size class; other rows say once, few or many, or leave the size out.

>-|TRBV11-2|TRBJ2-7|few
TGTGCCAGCAGCTTAGGCCCGGGATTAAGCGAGCAGTACTTC
CASSLGPGLSEQYF
>TRBD1|TRBV6-5|TRBJ2-7|-
TGTGCCAGCAGAACCACAGGGGAGTACGAGCAGTACTTC
CASRTTGEYEQYF
>-|TRBV27|TRBJ2-1|-
TGTGCCAGCAGTTTACGGACAGAGAGCTCCTACAATGAGCAGTTCTTC
CASSLRTESSYNEQFF
>-|TRBV7-8|TRBJ2-1|-
TGTGCCAGCAGCTTAGCTGTGGGGGGTTCATACAATGAGCAGTTCTTC
CASSLAVGGSYNEQFF
>-|TRBV30|TRBJ1-6|-
TGTGCCTGGGCACCTCGGGGGGGAGTTCTCTCCTATAATTCACCCCTCCACTTT
CAWAPRGGVLSYNSPLHF
>-|TRBV4-2|TRBJ1-5|-
TGTGCCAGCAGCCAAGACACTCTGGGCGGGCAGCCCCAGCATTTT
CASSQDTLGGQPQHF
>-|TRBV30|TRBJ1-1|-
TGTGCCTGGGGGGACAACTTCATGAACACTGAAGCTTTCTTT
CAWGDNFMNTEAFF
>TRBD1|TRBV6-5|TRBJ1-2|once
TGTGCCAGCAGTCAGGGGGGACAGTTTGGCTACACCTTC
CASSQGGQFGYTF
>TRBD2|TRBV30|TRBJ2-3|-
TGTGCCTGGAGTTATGGGGGGGGGACAGATACGCAGTATTTT
CAWSYGGGTDTQYF
>-|TRBV5-1|TRBJ2-6|-
TGCGCCAGCAGGTCGGACGGCTCTGGGGCCAACGTCCTGACTTTC
CASRSDGSGANVLTF
>-|TRBV30|TRBJ1-1|-
TGTGCCTGGAGTGTTTTAGGCAACACTGAAGCTTTCTTT
CAWSVLGNTEAFF
>-|TRBV5-1|TRBJ1-3|once
TGCGCCAGCAGCCCCGCGGCAGCTGGAAACACCATATATTTT
CASSPAAAGNTIYF
>-|TRBV7-9|TRBJ1-1|hyperexpanded
TGTGCCAGCAGCTTAGGGGGGTCCAACACTGAAGCTTTCTTT
CASSLGGSNTEAFF
>TRBD1|TRBV2|TRBJ1-5|large
TGTGCCAGCAGTGTCACAGGGGCGATCAATCAGCCCCAGCATTTT
CASSVTGAINQPQHF
>-|TRBV7-9|TRBJ2-5|-
TGTGCCAGCAGCCTGGGGATCCCAGAGACCCAGTACTTC
CASSLGIPETQYF
>TRBD2|TRBV19|TRBJ2-3|few
TGTGCCAGTAGTATTTTAACTAGCGGGACTAGCACAGATACGCAGTATTTT
CASSILTSGTSTDTQYF
>-|TRBV15|TRBJ2-1|once
TGTGCCACCAGCAGAGATCTGGGGAGCTCCTACAATGAGCAGTTCTTC
CATSRDLGSSYNEQFF
>-|TRBV6-6|TRBJ2-7|few
TGTGCCAGCAAGCCAACCGCCGGCTACGAGCAGTACTTC
CASKPTAGYEQYF
>-|TRBV11-3|TRBJ2-1|-
TGTGCCAGCAGCTTAGGTGGCGCTCACTACAGCTCCTACAATGAGCAGTTCTTC
CASSLGGAHYSSYNEQFF
>TRBD2|TRBV27|TRBJ2-1|-
TGTGCCAGCACTCCAACCCGTAGCGGGGCCGCCGGGCAGTTCTTC
CASTPTRSGAAGQFF
>-|TRBV27|TRBJ2-7|-
TGTGCCAGCAGTTCGGTAGGGTACGAGCAGTACTTC
CASSSVGYEQYF
>-|TRBV30|TRBJ1-1|once
TGTGCCTGGAGTGTATTGCCGGGGTTCGGAGCTTTCTTT
CAWSVLPGFGAFF
>-|TRBV14|TRBJ1-6|-
TGTGCCAGCAGCCAAGTGGGGTATTCACCCCTCCACTTT
CASSQVGYSPLHF
>TRBD1|TRBV19|TRBJ1-1|few
TGTGCCAGTAGTAGGGCACAGGCAGGGGGTCTGGGCACTGAAGCTTTCTTT
CASSRAQAGGLGTEAFF
>-|TRBV30|TRBJ1-1|once
TGTGCCTGGACTTGGGGGGACACTGAAGCTTTCTTT
CAWTWGDTEAFF
>-|TRBV7-9|TRBJ2-7|-
TGTGCCAGCAGCCCCCGGGACTGGCCTTCCTACGAGCAGTACTTC
CASSPRDWPSYEQYF
>-|TRBV2|TRBJ1-1|-
TGTGCCAGCAGGGGATCGAACACTGAAGCTTTCTTT
CASRGSNTEAFF
>TRBD1|TRBV6-5|TRBJ1-2|once
TGTGCCAGCAGCGGGACAGGGGGTGGCTACACCTTC
CASSGTGGGYTF
>TRBD2|TRBV29-1|TRBJ2-7|-
TGCAGCGTTGAAGGCGGGAGGGATTACGAGCAGTACTTC
CSVEGGRDYEQYF
>-|TRBV5-6|TRBJ1-1|once
TGTGCCAGCAGCCTCCGGGGCACTGAAGCTTTCTTT
CASSLRGTEAFF
>TRBD2|TRBV5-6|TRBJ2-7|-
TGTGCCAGCAGCTTGGAACCGACTACGACGGGGGGGGACGAGCAGTACTTC
CASSLEPTTTGGDEQYF
>-|TRBV30|TRBJ2-1|-
TGTGCCTGGAGTGAGGGACTCCGCACCTACAATGAGCAGTTCTTC
CAWSEGLRTYNEQFF
>-|TRBV7-9|TRBJ1-2|-
TGTGCCAGCAGTTCAGGGTCCTATGGCTACACCTTC
CASSSGSYGYTF
>TRBD2|TRBV27|TRBJ2-7|few
TGTGCCAGCAGTTACCGACTAGCGGGAGTTAGGTACGAGCAGTACTTC
CASSYRLAGVRYEQYF
>-|TRBV13|TRBJ2-7|-
TGTGCCAGCAACCCACAGACATCCTACGAGCAGTACTTC
CASNPQTSYEQYF
>TRBD1|TRBV7-9|TRBJ1-2|-
TGTGCCAGCAGCTTACTTTCCGGGACAGGGGACCCTGGCTACACCTTC
CASSLLSGTGDPGYTF
>TRBD1|TRBV5-1|TRBJ1-2|-
TGCGCCAGCAGCTTGCAGGGGGCCTCGGGCTACACCTTC
CASSLQGASGYTF
>-|TRBV13|TRBJ2-3|-
TGTGCCAGCAGCTCCCGGACAAATACAGATACGCAGTATTTT
CASSSRTNTDTQYF
>-|TRBV7-7|TRBJ1-4|-
TGTGCTAGCAGCCCAGACTGGACAGAAGGGAGGGATAATGAAAAACTGTTTTTT
CASSPDWTEGRDNEKLFF
>-|TRBV9|TRBJ2-7|-
TGTGCCAGCAGCGTAGATCCAGCAACCTACGAGCAGTACTTC
CASSVDPATYEQYF
>-|TRBV11-3|TRBJ1-4|-
TGTGCCAGCAGCTCGGAGGGGGGTAATGAAAAACTGTTTTTT
CASSSEGGNEKLFF
>-|TRBV6-9|TRBJ2-5|-
TGTGCCAGCAGTTACTCTGGGGGCCCCCAAGAGACCCAGTACTTC
CASSYSGGPQETQYF
>-|TRBV18|TRBJ2-7|-
TGTGCCAGCTCACCGGGGGCCTACCTCTACGAGCAGTACTTC
CASSPGAYLYEQYF
>TRBD2|TRBV30|TRBJ2-7|-
TGTGCCTGGAGTGTACTGGGAGGGCCCGACTACGAGCAGTACTTC
CAWSVLGGPDYEQYF
>TRBD2|TRBV18|TRBJ2-5|-
TGTGCCAGCTCCCGGGGGGGACTCCATCAAGAGACCCAGTACTTC
CASSRGGLHQETQYF
>TRBD1|TRBV6-6|TRBJ2-7|large
TGTGCCAGCAGTTACTCGGAAGGGACAGGGGTATGGCTGTACTTC
CASSYSEGTGVWLYF
>TRBD2|TRBV4-2|TRBJ2-1|-
TGTGCCAGCAGCCAAGATATCCCCGGACTAGCCAACAATGAGCAGTTCTTC
CASSQDIPGLANNEQFF
>-|TRBV10-3|TRBJ1-5|-
TGTGCCATCAGTGAGACGACAATAAGCAATCAGCCCCAGCATTTT
CAISETTISNQPQHF
>TRBD2|TRBV10-2|TRBJ2-1|-
TGCGCCAGCAGTGTGACTAGCCCTGAGTACAATGAGCAGTTCTTC
CASSVTSPEYNEQFF
>-|TRBV2|TRBJ1-2|-
TGTGCCAGCAGTGGGTTGGGTTGGTTGTCCTATGGCTACACCTTC
CASSGLGWLSYGYTF
>-|TRBV28|TRBJ1-1|-
TGTGCCAGCAGTTTTACAGGGCAGGATGAAGCTTTCTTT
CASSFTGQDEAFF
>-|TRBV27|TRBJ2-1|-
TGTGCCAGCAGTTTGTCACACTCCTACAATGAGCAGTTCTTC
CASSLSHSYNEQFF
>-|TRBV18|TRBJ2-5|-
TGTGCCAGCTCGGAACAAGAGACCCAGTACTTC
CASSEQETQYF
>-|TRBV27|TRBJ2-2|-
TGTGCCAGCAGTCCCCCATTCCGGAACACCGGGGAGCTGTTTTTT
CASSPPFRNTGELFF